The rows below give T cell receptor beta chains drawn from one sample of a study of Tregs in tolerant kidney transplant recipients. Profiling relied on immunoSEQ multiplex PCR, and the TCRdb table lists in-frame clones only, not all of them. The sample yields tens of thousands of clones, approximately 84% seen once. This material consisted of CD8+ T cells from blood (PBMCs), taken 6 months after the transplant. These TCRs come from a human patient who received a combined kidney and bone marrow transplant. Some T cells may have originated in the graft donor. CDR3s include the opening cysteine and the closing phenylalanine or tryptophan. D genes are given only for firm matches. The size entry is marked missing in some rows and otherwise reads once, few, many or a size class.

D gene: TRBD1
clone size: -
J gene: TRBJ2-7
V gene: TRBV7-2
CDR3 length: 14
CDR3 DNA: TGTGCCAGCAGCTTAGGGACAGGGTTCAACGAGCAGTACTTC
CDR3 protein: CASSLGTGFNEQYF

D gene: TRBD1
clone size: -
J gene: TRBJ1-2
V gene: TRBV5-1
CDR3 length: 16
CDR3 DNA: TGCGCCAGCAGCTTGGGGTTAGAATCGACAGGGGATGGCTACACCTTC
CDR3 protein: CASSLGLESTGDGYTF

D gene: -
clone size: -
J gene: TRBJ2-7
V gene: TRBV30
CDR3 length: 14
CDR3 DNA: TGTGCCTGGAGTGTAGGGGCAGGCTCCTACGAGCAGTACTTC
CDR3 protein: CAWSVGAGSYEQYF

D gene: TRBD2
clone size: -
J gene: TRBJ2-1
V gene: TRBV4-1
CDR3 length: 16
CDR3 DNA: TGCGCCAGCAGCCCCACAGTAGCGGGAGCTAACAATGAGCAGTTCTTC
CDR3 protein: CASSPTVAGANNEQFF

D gene: -
clone size: -
J gene: TRBJ2-7
V gene: TRBV6-9
CDR3 length: 13
CDR3 DNA: TGTGCCAGCAGTGAAGGGGGTACGTACGAGCAGTACTTC
CDR3 protein: CASSEGGTYEQYF

D gene: TRBD2
clone size: once
J gene: TRBJ2-3
V gene: TRBV9
CDR3 length: 17
CDR3 DNA: TGTGCCAGCAGCGTAGCTAGGGGCGGGAGGGCGGAAGATACGCAGTATTTT
CDR3 protein: CASSVARGGRAEDTQYF

D gene: -
clone size: -
J gene: TRBJ2-7
V gene: TRBV11-2
CDR3 length: 14
CDR3 DNA: TGTGCCAGCAGCCTACAGGGTAACCACTACGAGCAGTACTTC
CDR3 protein: CASSLQGNHYEQYF

D gene: TRBD2
clone size: -
J gene: TRBJ2-7
V gene: TRBV19
CDR3 length: 18
CDR3 DNA: TGTGCCAGTAGTATTCGGGTGGTCGGGCTAGCGGGTACCTACGAGCAGTACTTC
CDR3 protein: CASSIRVVGLAGTYEQYF

D gene: -
clone size: -
J gene: TRBJ2-7
V gene: TRBV6-1
CDR3 length: 12
CDR3 DNA: TGTGCCAGCAGTGAGTCCCCGGACGAGCAGTACTTC
CDR3 protein: CASSESPDEQYF

D gene: -
clone size: -
J gene: TRBJ1-2
V gene: TRBV4-1
CDR3 length: 14
CDR3 DNA: TGCGCCAGCAGCCAAGGAGGTTCGGCCTATGGCTACACCTTC
CDR3 protein: CASSQGGSAYGYTF

D gene: -
clone size: -
J gene: TRBJ1-1
V gene: TRBV6-1
CDR3 length: 15
CDR3 DNA: TGTGCCAGCAGTGAAGCACCAGGATTAAACACTGAAGCTTTCTTT
CDR3 protein: CASSEAPGLNTEAFF

D gene: -
clone size: -
J gene: TRBJ2-1
V gene: TRBV7-8
CDR3 length: 14
CDR3 DNA: TGTGCCAGCAGCCCGCTCCAAACAGGGAATGAGCAGTTCTTC
CDR3 protein: CASSPLQTGNEQFF

D gene: TRBD1
clone size: few
J gene: TRBJ2-7
V gene: TRBV5-4
CDR3 length: 15
CDR3 DNA: TGTGCCAGCAGCTTGGACAGGGGGTTTACGTGGGAGCAGTACTTC
CDR3 protein: CASSLDRGFTWEQYF

D gene: -
clone size: -
J gene: TRBJ2-5
V gene: TRBV28
CDR3 length: 15
CDR3 DNA: TGTGCCAGCAGTCCCCTTGAGGGGGACCAAGAGACCCAGTACTTC
CDR3 protein: CASSPLEGDQETQYF

D gene: -
clone size: -
J gene: TRBJ1-5
V gene: TRBV9
CDR3 length: 15
CDR3 DNA: TGTGCCAGCAGCGTAGGTGGGCAGCACAATCAGCCCCAGCATTTT
CDR3 protein: CASSVGGQHNQPQHF

D gene: TRBD1
clone size: -
J gene: TRBJ2-4
V gene: TRBV4-2
CDR3 length: 16
CDR3 DNA: TGTGCCAGCAGCAGCGACAGGGATCTAGCCAAAAACATTCAGTACTTC
CDR3 protein: CASSSDRDLAKNIQYF

D gene: TRBD2
clone size: -
J gene: TRBJ2-2
V gene: TRBV5-5
CDR3 length: 17
CDR3 DNA: TGTGCCAGCAGCCCCCCGTGGGACGGGGGGGCCATTGGGGAGCTGTTTTTT
CDR3 protein: CASSPPWDGGAIGELFF

D gene: -
clone size: -
J gene: TRBJ1-4
V gene: TRBV7-9
CDR3 length: 14
CDR3 DNA: TGTGCCAGCAACCGAGACAGTCATAATGAAAAACTGTTTTTT
CDR3 protein: CASNRDSHNEKLFF

D gene: TRBD2
clone size: -
J gene: TRBJ2-7
V gene: TRBV4-2
CDR3 length: 14
CDR3 DNA: TGTGCCAGCAGCCCCGGGACTAGTGGTTACGAGCAGTACTTC
CDR3 protein: CASSPGTSGYEQYF

D gene: -
clone size: -
J gene: TRBJ2-7
V gene: TRBV5-6
CDR3 length: 14
CDR3 DNA: TGTGCCAGCAGCGATACAGGGTTCCCCTACGAGCAGTACTTC
CDR3 protein: CASSDTGFPYEQYF

D gene: TRBD1
clone size: -
J gene: TRBJ2-7
V gene: TRBV9
CDR3 length: 15
CDR3 DNA: TGTGCCAGCAGCGAGGGGACAGGGGTAGCCTACGAGCAGTACTTC
CDR3 protein: CASSEGTGVAYEQYF

D gene: -
clone size: -
J gene: TRBJ2-7
V gene: TRBV7-9
CDR3 length: 15
CDR3 DNA: TGTGCCAGCAGCCCCCCCGAATCGAGCTCCTACGAGCAGTACTTC
CDR3 protein: CASSPPESSSYEQYF

D gene: TRBD1
clone size: -
J gene: TRBJ1-1
V gene: TRBV7-9
CDR3 length: 15
CDR3 DNA: TGTGCCAGCAGCTCCGCCGGGACAGGGGGCACTGAAGCTTTCTTT
CDR3 protein: CASSSAGTGGTEAFF

D gene: -
clone size: few
J gene: TRBJ1-2
V gene: TRBV13
CDR3 length: 14
CDR3 DNA: TGTGCCAGCAGCTTACGGGGGGCTTCTTCTGGCTACACCTTC
CDR3 protein: CASSLRGASSGYTF

D gene: -
clone size: -
J gene: TRBJ2-7
V gene: TRBV2
CDR3 length: 16
CDR3 DNA: TGTGCCAGCAGTGAAGTTTCGCACAACCCTCCCTACGAGCAGTACTTC
CDR3 protein: CASSEVSHNPPYEQYF

D gene: -
clone size: -
J gene: TRBJ2-7
V gene: TRBV4-1
CDR3 length: 15
CDR3 DNA: TGCGCCAGCAGCCAAGGACATGGGTTTTTGTACGAGCAGTACTTC
CDR3 protein: CASSQGHGFLYEQYF

D gene: TRBD1
clone size: -
J gene: TRBJ1-2
V gene: TRBV11-2
CDR3 length: 14
CDR3 DNA: TGTGCCAGCAGCTTGGACGGGACAGACTATGGCTACACCTTC
CDR3 protein: CASSLDGTDYGYTF

D gene: TRBD2
clone size: once
J gene: TRBJ2-7
V gene: TRBV5-4
CDR3 length: 15
CDR3 DNA: TGTGCCAGCAGCTTTTTAGGACTAGCAACCTACGAGCAGTACTTC
CDR3 protein: CASSFLGLATYEQYF

D gene: -
clone size: once
J gene: TRBJ2-1
V gene: TRBV21-1
CDR3 length: 11
CDR3 DNA: TGTGCACTGGGGCTTTACAATGAGCAGTTCTTC
CDR3 protein: CALGLYNEQFF

D gene: -
clone size: -
J gene: TRBJ2-1
V gene: TRBV4-3
CDR3 length: 11
CDR3 DNA: TGCGCCAGCGGAGAGTACAATGAGCAGTTCTTC
CDR3 protein: CASGEYNEQFF

D gene: -
clone size: -
J gene: TRBJ1-6
V gene: TRBV7-3
CDR3 length: 14
CDR3 DNA: TGTGCCAGCAGCTTATCATTGGGAGGCTCACCCCTCCACTTT
CDR3 protein: CASSLSLGGSPLHF

D gene: -
clone size: -
J gene: TRBJ2-7
V gene: TRBV29-1
CDR3 length: 13
CDR3 DNA: TGCAGCGTTGAAACTGAATTCTCCTACGAGCAGTACTTC
CDR3 protein: CSVETEFSYEQYF

D gene: TRBD2
clone size: -
J gene: TRBJ2-3
V gene: TRBV7-9
CDR3 length: 14
CDR3 DNA: TGTGCCAGCAGCTCGGGCGGGGGGGCTTATACGCAGTATTTT
CDR3 protein: CASSSGGGAYTQYF

D gene: -
clone size: -
J gene: TRBJ1-1
V gene: TRBV28
CDR3 length: 15
CDR3 DNA: TGTGCCAGTCTTCCCTTCATCGGGAGGTACACTGAAGCTTTCTTT
CDR3 protein: CASLPFIGRYTEAFF

D gene: TRBD2
clone size: -
J gene: TRBJ2-1
V gene: TRBV7-9
CDR3 length: 16
CDR3 DNA: TGTGCCAGCACTCCGGAGAGCGGGATTTCCTACAATGAGCAGTTCTTC
CDR3 protein: CASTPESGISYNEQFF

D gene: -
clone size: -
J gene: TRBJ2-5
V gene: TRBV2
CDR3 length: 12
CDR3 DNA: TGTGCCAGCCGGTCCTCGCTCGTGACCCAGTACTTC
CDR3 protein: CASRSSLVTQYF

D gene: -
clone size: -
J gene: TRBJ2-3
V gene: TRBV29-1
CDR3 length: 14
CDR3 DNA: TGCAGCGTTGAAAGGATCGACAACACAGATACGCAGTATTTT
CDR3 protein: CSVERIDNTDTQYF

D gene: TRBD1
clone size: -
J gene: TRBJ2-7
V gene: TRBV15
CDR3 length: 15
CDR3 DNA: TGTGCCACCAGCAGCGAACCGGGACAGACCTACGAGCAGTACTTC
CDR3 protein: CATSSEPGQTYEQYF

D gene: -
clone size: few
J gene: TRBJ1-4
V gene: TRBV6-6
CDR3 length: 16
CDR3 DNA: TGTGCCAGCAGGACCAGGATGGGGCTGGCTAATGAAAAACTGTTTTTT
CDR3 protein: CASRTRMGLANEKLFF

D gene: TRBD1
clone size: -
J gene: TRBJ2-1
V gene: TRBV11-2
CDR3 length: 13
CDR3 DNA: TGCGCCAGCGGGCAGGGGGCATCGTATGAGCAGTTCTTC
CDR3 protein: CASGQGASYEQFF

D gene: -
clone size: once
J gene: TRBJ2-7
V gene: TRBV2
CDR3 length: 16
CDR3 DNA: TGTGCCAGCAGTGAAAGCGGGTCAGGTCCTTCCTACGAGCAGTACTTC
CDR3 protein: CASSESGSGPSYEQYF